This T cell receptor (beta chain) is from a study of cytomegalovirus exposure and HLA in healthy donors. Germline values: CDR1 SGDLS, CDR2 YYNGEE. J was trimmed by 4 bases and V by 3 bases; bases with no gene match: 6. This CDR3 region has 15 residues. Repertoires were generated with immunoSEQ multiplex PCR, while TCRdb's copy carries only in-frame clones and drops some. The table includes under 95,000 clones, approximately 91% detected once. The sequenced material came from PBMCs. The chain carries TRBV9 and TRBJ1-4, with 7 positions matching TRBD1. The sequence was collected from a man aged 30 to 45 in good health and CMV-seronegative. CDR3: CASSAGTARNEKLFF. The DNA of the CDR3 is TGTGCCAGCAGCGCGGGGACAGCGCGTAATGAAAAACTGTTTTTT.